This T cell receptor (beta chain) was sequenced during a study of T cells after posttransplantation cyclophosphamide (dated by TCRdb to 2016 to 2018). Regarding the complete study: The study tracked T cell repertoire reconstitution by TRB sequencing after myeloablative bone marrow transplantation using posttransplantation cyclophosphamide as GVHD prophylaxis. Antigen receptor sequencing covered samples from 35 PTCy-treated patients and 16 of their related bone marrow donors. TRB sequencing was performed on blood from all 34 PTCy patients with 1-year posttransplant specimens. In 3 patients, up to about 3 additional blood samples taken between 2 and 5.2 years after transplant also underwent TRB sequencing, as did pretransplant blood from a handful of patients. Because TRA and TRB clonality correlated tightly in under 10 samples, later TCR analyses were limited to TRB. Public TRB sequences were compared against a database of over 3,500 sequences linked to responses to pathogens, tumor antigens, self-antigens and alloantigens.

On the day of marrow donation, related bone marrow donors gave peripheral blood samples. Peripheral blood and bone marrow mononuclear cells were isolated by Ficoll-Hypaque density centrifugation and cryopreserved. V is trimmed back by 0 bases and J by 7 bases, and the junction contains 12 bases that no gene match accounts for. Measured from the cysteine to the phenylalanine, the CDR3 is 17 residues long. Kept here is only the CDR3 DNA, which spans 51 bases and is read in frame from base 1. The germline V gene specifies MGHDK as CDR1 and SYGVNS as CDR2. The study at large found these results: Across 45 patients, TRB clonality was highly associated with recipient CMV seropositivity and CMV reactivation, and PTCy diversity was similar to diversity in CNI/methotrexate controls. Donor-recipient similarity was low at 1-2 months but increased during the first year, and donor CD8+ memory clones often dominated later blood repertoires. The TRB repertoires of T cells infiltrating skin or the GI tract showed only limited overlap with the TRB repertoires found in blood.

As for this clone: The clone's antigen remains unknown. Base quality data are lacking; no much larger clone is found one base away.

Genomic DNA was used for TRB sequencing, which was performed with the immunoSEQ assay at survey resolution or with the hsTCRB kit. Concerning the study's data processing: The immunoSEQ software handled initial read processing, and the LymphoSeq R package was used for repertoire analyses. Clonality was calculated as 1 minus normalized Shannon entropy, and the Gini coefficient was also calculated for each TRB dataset. To infer phenotypes in unsorted samples, TRB sequences from sorted subsets of the recipient or donor were mapped onto the unsorted samples of the same recipient. This is the immuneACCESS table as TCRdb keeps it, with only in-frame sequences that have V and J called. A part of the clones is gone; compared with another copy, unresolved V genes explain less than half, and the rest is unexplained. Clone size and the V and J calls come from that table; the DNA yielded D and trimming. The table shows around 35,000 clones here, with no singletons. The ten largest clones add up to 6.5% to 7% of the sample.

The sample was PBMCs. This receptor chain uses TRBV25-1 and TRBJ1-2; TRBD1 fits 9 bases in the junction. The sequence was obtained from a woman aged 45-60 years in good health and a related stem cell transplant donor. CDR3 sequence: CASSEYGDRALVVGYTF. The DNA is as follows: TGTGCCAGCAGTGAATATGGGGACAGGGCCCTTGTTGTTGGCTACACCTTC.